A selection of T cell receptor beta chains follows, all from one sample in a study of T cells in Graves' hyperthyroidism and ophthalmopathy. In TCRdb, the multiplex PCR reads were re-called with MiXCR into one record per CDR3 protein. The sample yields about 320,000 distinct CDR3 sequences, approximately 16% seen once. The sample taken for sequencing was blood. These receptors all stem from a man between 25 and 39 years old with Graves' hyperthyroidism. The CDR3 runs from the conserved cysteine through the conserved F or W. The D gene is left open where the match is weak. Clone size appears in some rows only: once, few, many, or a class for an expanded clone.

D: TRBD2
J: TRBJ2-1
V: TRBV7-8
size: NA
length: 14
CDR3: CASSLKRTSNEQFF
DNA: TGTGCCAGCAGCTTAAAACGGACTAGTAATGAGCAGTTCTTC

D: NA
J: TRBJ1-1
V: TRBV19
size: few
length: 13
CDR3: CASSIGEGTEAFF
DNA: TGTGCCAGTAGTATCGGGGAGGGGACTGAAGCTTTCTTT

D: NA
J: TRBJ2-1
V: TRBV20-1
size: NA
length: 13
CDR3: CSGAGTTYNEQFF
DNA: TGCAGTGGGGCCGGGACAACCTACAATGAGCAGTTCTTC

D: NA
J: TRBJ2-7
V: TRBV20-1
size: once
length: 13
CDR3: CSARKDSAYEQYF
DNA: TGCAGTGCTAGAAAGGACAGTGCCTACGAGCAGTACTTC

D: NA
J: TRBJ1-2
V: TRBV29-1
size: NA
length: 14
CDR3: CSVLGDKGIYGYTF
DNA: TGCAGCGTTTTAGGGGACAAGGGGATCTATGGCTACACCTTC

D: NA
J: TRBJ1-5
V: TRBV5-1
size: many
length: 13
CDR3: CASSLGSNQPQHF
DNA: TGTGCCAGCAGCTTGGGAAGCAATCAGCCCCAGCATTTT

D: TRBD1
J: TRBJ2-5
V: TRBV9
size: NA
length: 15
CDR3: CASSPGRTGAETQYF
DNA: TGTGCCAGCAGCCCAGGGAGGACAGGGGCAGAGACCCAGTACTTC

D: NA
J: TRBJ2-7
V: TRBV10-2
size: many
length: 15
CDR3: CASRKPGGPTYEQYF
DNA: TGCGCCAGCAGAAAGCCGGGTGGACCGACCTACGAGCAGTACTTC

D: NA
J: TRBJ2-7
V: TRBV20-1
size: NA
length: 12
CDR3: CSASHGSDEQYF
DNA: TGCAGTGCTAGTCACGGGAGCGACGAGCAGTACTTC

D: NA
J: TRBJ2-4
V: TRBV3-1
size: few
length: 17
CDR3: CASSQPDPGYRKNIQYF
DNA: TGTGCCAGCAGCCAACCCGATCCGGGATACAGGAAAAACATTCAGTACTTC

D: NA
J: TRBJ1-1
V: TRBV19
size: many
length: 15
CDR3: CASSIHPRGGTEAFF
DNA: TGTGCCAGTAGTATTCACCCTCGGGGGGGGACTGAAGCTTTCTTT

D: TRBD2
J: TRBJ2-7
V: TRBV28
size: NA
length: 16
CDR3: CASAPGGGLAAGEQYF
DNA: TGTGCCAGCGCCCCTGGGGGGGGACTAGCGGCGGGTGAGCAGTACTTC

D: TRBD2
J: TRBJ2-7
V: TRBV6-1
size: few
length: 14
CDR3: CASSRTGGGGEQYF
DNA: TGTGCCAGCAGTCGGACGGGTGGCGGGGGCGAGCAGTACTTC

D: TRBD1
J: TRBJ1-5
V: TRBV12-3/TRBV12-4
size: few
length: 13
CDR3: CASRETGAQPQHF
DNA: TGTGCCAGCAGGGAGACAGGGGCTCAGCCCCAGCATTTT

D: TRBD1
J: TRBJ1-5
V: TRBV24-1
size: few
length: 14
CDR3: CATSQRQGDQPQHF
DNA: TGTGCCACCAGTCAAAGACAGGGCGATCAGCCCCAGCATTTT

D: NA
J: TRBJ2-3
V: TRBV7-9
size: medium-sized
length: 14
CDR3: CASSSTIGTDTQYF
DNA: TGTGCCAGCAGCTCAACGATAGGCACAGATACGCAGTATTTT

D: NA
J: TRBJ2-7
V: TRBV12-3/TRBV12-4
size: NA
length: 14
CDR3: CASSFAPRSYEQYF
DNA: TGTGCCAGCAGTTTCGCCCCCCGGAGCTACGAGCAGTACTTC

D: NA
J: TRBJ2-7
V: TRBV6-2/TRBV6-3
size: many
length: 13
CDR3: CASRPNPRDEQYF
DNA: TGTGCCAGCAGGCCCAACCCACGGGACGAGCAGTACTTC

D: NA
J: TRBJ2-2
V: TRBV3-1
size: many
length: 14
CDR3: CASSQFGAGGELFF
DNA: TGTGCCAGCAGCCAATTTGGGGCGGGCGGGGAGCTGTTTTTT

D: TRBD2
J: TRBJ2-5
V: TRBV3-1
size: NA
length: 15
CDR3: CASSQGSGALGTQYF
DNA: TGTGCCAGCAGCCAGGGTAGCGGGGCCCTGGGAACCCAGTACTTC

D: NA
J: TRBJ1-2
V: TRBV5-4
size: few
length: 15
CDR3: CASSLAVIRNYGYTF
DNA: TGTGCCAGCAGCTTGGCCGTAATACGGAACTATGGCTACACCTTC

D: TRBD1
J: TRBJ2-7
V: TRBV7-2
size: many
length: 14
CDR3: CASRDRGSRYEQYF
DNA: TGTGCCAGCAGAGACAGGGGATCTCGCTACGAGCAGTACTTC

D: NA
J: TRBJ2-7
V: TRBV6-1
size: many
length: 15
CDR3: CASSEVGRGTYEQYF
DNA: TGTGCCAGCAGTGAAGTTGGCAGGGGAACCTACGAGCAGTACTTC

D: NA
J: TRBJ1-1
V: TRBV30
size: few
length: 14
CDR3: CAWSVYNLPSEAFF
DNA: TGTGCCTGGAGTGTATACAACCTCCCCTCTGAAGCTTTCTTT

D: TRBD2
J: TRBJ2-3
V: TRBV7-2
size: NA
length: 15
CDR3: CASSRGEQYTDTQYF
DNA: TGTGCCAGCAGCCGGGGGGAACAATACACAGATACGCAGTATTTT

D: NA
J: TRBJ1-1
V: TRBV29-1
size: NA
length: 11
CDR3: CSVWPNTEAFF
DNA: TGCAGCGTCTGGCCGAACACTGAAGCTTTCTTT

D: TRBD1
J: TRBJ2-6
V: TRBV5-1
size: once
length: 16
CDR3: CASSLVPGGALRVLTF
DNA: TGCGCCAGCAGCTTGGTTCCAGGGGGAGCTCTCCGCGTCCTGACTTTC

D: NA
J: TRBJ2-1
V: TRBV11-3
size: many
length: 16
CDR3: CASSLEGASSYNEQFF
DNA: TGTGCCAGCAGCTTAGAAGGCGCAAGCTCCTACAATGAGCAGTTCTTC

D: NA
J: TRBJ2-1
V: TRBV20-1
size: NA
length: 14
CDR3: CSTAGDTHTNEQFF
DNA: TGCAGTACTGCGGGGGACACCCATACCAATGAGCAGTTCTTC

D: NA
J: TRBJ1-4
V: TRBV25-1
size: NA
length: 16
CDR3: CASSEYLGGPEEKLFF
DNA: TGTGCCAGCAGTGAATATCTGGGGGGACCAGAGGAAAAACTGTTTTTT

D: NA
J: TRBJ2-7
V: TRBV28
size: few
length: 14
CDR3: CASSFGVQTYEQYF
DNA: TGTGCCAGCAGTTTTGGCGTCCAAACCTACGAGCAGTACTTC

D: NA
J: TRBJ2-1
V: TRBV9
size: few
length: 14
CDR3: CASSVYGTTNEQFF
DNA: TGTGCCAGCAGCGTCTACGGGACAACGAATGAGCAGTTCTTC

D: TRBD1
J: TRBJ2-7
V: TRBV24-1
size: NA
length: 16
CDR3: CATSDPARTGHYEQYF
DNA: TGTGCCACCAGTGATCCGGCTCGGACAGGGCACTACGAGCAGTACTTC

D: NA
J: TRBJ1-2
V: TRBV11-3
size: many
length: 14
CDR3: CASSLGSSLRGYTF
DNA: TGTGCCAGCAGCTTAGGATCGAGCCTTCGGGGCTACACCTTC

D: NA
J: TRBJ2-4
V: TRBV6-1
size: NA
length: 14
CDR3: CASSEVIAKNIQYF
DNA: TGTGCCAGCAGCGAAGTTATAGCCAAAAACATTCAGTACTTC

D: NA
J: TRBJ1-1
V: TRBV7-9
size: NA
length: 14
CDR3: CASSFTDLYTEAFF
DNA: TGTGCCAGCAGCTTCACGGACCTATACACTGAAGCTTTCTTT

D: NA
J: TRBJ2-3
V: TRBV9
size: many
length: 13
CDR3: CASSVANTDTQYF
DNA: TGTGCCAGCAGCGTCGCAAACACAGATACGCAGTATTTT

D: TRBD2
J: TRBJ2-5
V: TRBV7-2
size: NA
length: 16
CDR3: CASSPTRAGGRETQYF
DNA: TGTGCCAGCAGCCCGACAAGAGCGGGAGGGCGGGAGACCCAGTACTTC

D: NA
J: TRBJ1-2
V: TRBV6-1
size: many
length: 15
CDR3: CASSYRERGPYGYTF
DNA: TGTGCCAGCAGCTACAGAGAGAGGGGCCCCTATGGCTACACCTTC

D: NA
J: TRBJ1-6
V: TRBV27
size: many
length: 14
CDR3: CATKTVGGNSPLHF
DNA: TGTGCCACCAAGACAGTAGGGGGAAATTCACCCCTCCACTTT

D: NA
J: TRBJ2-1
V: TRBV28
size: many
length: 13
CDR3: CASSLLGGGEQFF
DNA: TGTGCCAGCAGTTTATTGGGAGGGGGTGAGCAGTTCTTC

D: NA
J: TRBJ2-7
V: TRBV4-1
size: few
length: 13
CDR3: CASSQDRKYEQYF
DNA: TGCGCCAGCAGCCAAGATCGGAAGTACGAGCAGTACTTC